This T cell receptor (beta chain) stems from a study of naive and memory T cell subsets. This clonotype was observed at least ten times. The antigen remains undetermined. Two oligonucleotides, mixed equimolar, formed the beta constant-region primer covering TRBC1 and TRBC2. The ligated cDNA underwent four PCR rounds using SP2 and nested alpha and beta constant-region primers. MiXCR, run by TCRdb on the UMI-ligation and nested PCR reads, gives a single entry per CDR3 protein. The sample carries 140,000 to 150,000 distinct CDR3 sequences, roughly 22% recorded once. The CDR3 has 13 residues. The V gene's germline CDR1 is MDHEN and CDR2 SYDVKM. The V and J ends lost 10 bases and 0 bases respectively, with 13 bases between them. Study-wide findings and caveats: Naive repertoires, especially CD8, held a few larger clonotypes, possibly memory cells re-expressing CD45RA.

V usage is TRBV28 and J usage is TRBJ2-7; D perhaps matches TRBD2 (6 bases). The clonotype originates from a human donor in good health. The sample taken for sequencing was naive CD4+ T cells from blood. CDR3 residues: CATFSGSSYEQYF. As DNA, the CDR3 is TGTGCCACATTTAGCGGATCCTCCTACGAGCAGTACTTC.